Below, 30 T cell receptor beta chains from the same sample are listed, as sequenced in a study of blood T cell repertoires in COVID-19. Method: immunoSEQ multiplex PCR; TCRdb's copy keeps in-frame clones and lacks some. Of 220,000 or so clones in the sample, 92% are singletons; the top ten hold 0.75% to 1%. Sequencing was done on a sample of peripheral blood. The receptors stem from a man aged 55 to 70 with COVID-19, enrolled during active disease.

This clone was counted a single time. The CDR3 DNA follows: TGTGCCAGCAGTCGGACTAGCGGGAGGTTCAACGAGCAGTACTTC. This codes for CASSRTSGRFNEQYF. This chain joins TRBV6-2 or TRBV6-3 and TRBJ2-7; 14 bases are a match to TRBD2. V shed 5 bases and J 5 bases; nucleotides not matched to a gene: 5. CDR3 length: 15 residues. The germline V gene encodes CDR1 MNHEY and CDR2 SVGEGT.

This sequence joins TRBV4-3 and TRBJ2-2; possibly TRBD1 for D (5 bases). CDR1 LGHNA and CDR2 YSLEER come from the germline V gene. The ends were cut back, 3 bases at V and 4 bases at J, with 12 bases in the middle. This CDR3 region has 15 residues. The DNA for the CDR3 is TGCGCCAGCAGCCAGCCAGTCCAGGGCACCGGGGAGCTGTTTTTT. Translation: CASSQPVQGTGELFF.

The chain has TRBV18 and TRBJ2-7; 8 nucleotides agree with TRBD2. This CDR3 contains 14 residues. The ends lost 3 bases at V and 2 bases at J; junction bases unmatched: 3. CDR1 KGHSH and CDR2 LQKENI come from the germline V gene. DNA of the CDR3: TGTGCCAGCTCACCGGGACTAGGCCCCTACGAGCAGTACTTC. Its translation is CASSPGLGPYEQYF.

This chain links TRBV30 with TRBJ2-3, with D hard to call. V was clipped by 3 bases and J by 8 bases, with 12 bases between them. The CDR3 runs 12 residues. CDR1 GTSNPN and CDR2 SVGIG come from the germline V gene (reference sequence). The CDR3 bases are TGTGCCTGGAGATCCATTCAGGCTACGCAGTATTTT. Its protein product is CAWRSIQATQYF.

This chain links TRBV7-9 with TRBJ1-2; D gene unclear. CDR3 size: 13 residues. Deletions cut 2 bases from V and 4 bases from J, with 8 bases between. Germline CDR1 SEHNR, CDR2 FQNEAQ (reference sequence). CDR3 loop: CASSLQAGYGYTF. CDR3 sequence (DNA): TGTGCCAGCAGCTTACAGGCTGGCTATGGCTACACCTTC.

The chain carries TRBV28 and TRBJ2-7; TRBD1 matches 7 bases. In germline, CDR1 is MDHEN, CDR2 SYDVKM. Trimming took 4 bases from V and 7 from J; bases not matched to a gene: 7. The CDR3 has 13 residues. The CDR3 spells CASSSYRGGEQYF. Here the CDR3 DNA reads TGTGCCAGCAGTTCGTACAGGGGTGGGGAGCAGTACTTC. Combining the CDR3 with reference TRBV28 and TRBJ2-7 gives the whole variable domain DVKVTQSSRYLVKRTGEKVFLECVQDMDHENMFWYRQDPGLGLRLIYFSYDVKMKEKGDIPEGYSVSREKKERFSLILESASTNQTSMYLCASSSYRGGEQYFGPGTRLTVT.

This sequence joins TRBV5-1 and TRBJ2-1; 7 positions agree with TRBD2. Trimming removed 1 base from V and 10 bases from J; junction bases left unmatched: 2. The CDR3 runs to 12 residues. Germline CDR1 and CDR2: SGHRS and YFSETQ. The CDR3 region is CASSLRGEEQFF. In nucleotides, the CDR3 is TGCGCCAGCAGCTTGCGGGGGGAGGAGCAGTTCTTC.

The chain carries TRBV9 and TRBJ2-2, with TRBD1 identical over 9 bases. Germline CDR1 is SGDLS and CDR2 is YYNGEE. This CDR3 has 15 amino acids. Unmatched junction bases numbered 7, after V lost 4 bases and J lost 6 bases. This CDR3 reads CASSLQGTGSGELFF. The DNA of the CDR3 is TGTGCCAGCAGCCTGCAAGGGACAGGGTCCGGGGAGCTGTTTTTT.

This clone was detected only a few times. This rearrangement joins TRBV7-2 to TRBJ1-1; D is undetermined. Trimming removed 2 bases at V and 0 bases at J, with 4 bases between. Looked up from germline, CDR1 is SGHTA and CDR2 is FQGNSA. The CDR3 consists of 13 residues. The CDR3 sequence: CASSLQLNTEAFF. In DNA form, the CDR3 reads TGTGCCAGCAGCTTACAGTTGAACACTGAAGCTTTCTTT.

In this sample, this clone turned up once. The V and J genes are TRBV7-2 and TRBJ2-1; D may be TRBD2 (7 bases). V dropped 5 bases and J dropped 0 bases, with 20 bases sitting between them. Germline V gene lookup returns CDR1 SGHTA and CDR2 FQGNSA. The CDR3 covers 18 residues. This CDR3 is CASSRRSRGPSSYNEQFF. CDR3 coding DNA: TGTGCCAGCAGCCGCCGCTCGCGGGGGCCGAGCTCCTACAATGAGCAGTTCTTC.

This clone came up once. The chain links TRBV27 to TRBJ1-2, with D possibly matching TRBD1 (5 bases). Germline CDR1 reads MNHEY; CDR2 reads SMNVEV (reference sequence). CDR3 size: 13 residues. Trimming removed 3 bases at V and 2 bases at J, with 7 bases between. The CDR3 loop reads CASSFQGNYGYTF. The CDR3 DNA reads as TGTGCCAGCAGTTTTCAGGGCAACTATGGCTACACCTTC.

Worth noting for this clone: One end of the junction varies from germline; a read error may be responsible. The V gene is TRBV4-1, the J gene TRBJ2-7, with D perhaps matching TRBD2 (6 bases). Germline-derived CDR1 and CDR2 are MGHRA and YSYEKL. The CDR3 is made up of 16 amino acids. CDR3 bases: TGCGCCAGCAGCCAAGACTCGGTCGGGAGCTTTCGGGAGCAATGGTTC. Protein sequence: CASSQDSVGSFREQWF.

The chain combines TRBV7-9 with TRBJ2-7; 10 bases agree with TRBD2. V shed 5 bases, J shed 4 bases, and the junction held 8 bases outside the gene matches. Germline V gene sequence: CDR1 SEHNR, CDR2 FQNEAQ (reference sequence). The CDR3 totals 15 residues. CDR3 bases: TGTGCCAGCAGCCCTCCTAGCGGGAGTAATTACGAGCAGTACTTC. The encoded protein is CASSPPSGSNYEQYF.

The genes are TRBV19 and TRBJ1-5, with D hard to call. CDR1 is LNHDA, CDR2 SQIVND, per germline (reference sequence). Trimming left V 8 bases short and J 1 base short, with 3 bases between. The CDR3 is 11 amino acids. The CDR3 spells CASPSNQPQHF. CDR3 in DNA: TGTGCCAGTCCAAGCAATCAGCCCCAGCATTTT.

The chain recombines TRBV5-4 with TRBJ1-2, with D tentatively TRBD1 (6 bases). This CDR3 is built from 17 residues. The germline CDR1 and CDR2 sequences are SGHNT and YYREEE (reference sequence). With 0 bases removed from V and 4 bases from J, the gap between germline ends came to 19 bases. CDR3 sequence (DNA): TGTGCCAGCAGCTTGGCAACAGCCGTTAGGGGGACCTATGGCTACACCTTC. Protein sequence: CASSLATAVRGTYGYTF.

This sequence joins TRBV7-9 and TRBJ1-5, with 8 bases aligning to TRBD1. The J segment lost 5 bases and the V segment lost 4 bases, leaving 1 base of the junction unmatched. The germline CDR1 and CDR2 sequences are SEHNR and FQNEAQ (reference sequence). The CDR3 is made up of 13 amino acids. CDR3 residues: CASSSDRDQPQHF. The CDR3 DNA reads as TGTGCCAGCAGCTCGGACAGGGATCAGCCCCAGCATTTT.

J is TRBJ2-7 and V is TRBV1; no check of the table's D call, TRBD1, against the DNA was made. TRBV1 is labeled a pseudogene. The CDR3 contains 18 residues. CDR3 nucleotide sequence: TGCACCAGCAGCCAAGAACCGAAGACAGGGGGCCAGCCCTACGAGCAGTACTTC. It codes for CTSSQEPKTGGQPYEQYF.

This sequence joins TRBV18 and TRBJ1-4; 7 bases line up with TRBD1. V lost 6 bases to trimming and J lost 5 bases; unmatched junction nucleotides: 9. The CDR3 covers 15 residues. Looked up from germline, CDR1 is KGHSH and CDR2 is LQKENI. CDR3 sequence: CASSRAGTENEKLFF. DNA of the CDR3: TGTGCCAGCTCCCGGGCCGGGACAGAGAATGAAAAACTGTTTTTT.

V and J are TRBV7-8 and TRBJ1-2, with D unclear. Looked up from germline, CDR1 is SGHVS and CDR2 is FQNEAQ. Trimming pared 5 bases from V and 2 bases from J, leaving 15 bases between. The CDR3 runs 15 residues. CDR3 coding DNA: TGTGCCAGCAGCCTAGGACTGATCTTAAACTATGGCTACACCTTC. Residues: CASSLGLILNYGYTF.

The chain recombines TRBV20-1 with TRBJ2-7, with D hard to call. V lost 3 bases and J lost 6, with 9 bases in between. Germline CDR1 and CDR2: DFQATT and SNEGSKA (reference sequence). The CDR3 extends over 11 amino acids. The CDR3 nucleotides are TGCAGTGCTAGGAGGCTGACCGAGCAGTACTTC. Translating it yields CSARRLTEQYF.

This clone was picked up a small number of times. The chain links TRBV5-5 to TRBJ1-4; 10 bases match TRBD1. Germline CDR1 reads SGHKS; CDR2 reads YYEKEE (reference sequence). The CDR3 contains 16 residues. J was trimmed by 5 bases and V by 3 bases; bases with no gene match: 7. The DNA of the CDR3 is TGTGCCAGCAGCTCGGACCGGACAGGGGGGAATGAAAAACTGTTTTTT. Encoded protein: CASSSDRTGGNEKLFF.

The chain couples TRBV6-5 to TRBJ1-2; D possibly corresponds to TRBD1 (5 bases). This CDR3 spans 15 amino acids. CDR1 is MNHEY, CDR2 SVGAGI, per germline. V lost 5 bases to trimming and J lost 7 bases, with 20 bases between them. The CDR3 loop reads CASSSQGISRGGYTF. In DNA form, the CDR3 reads TGTGCCAGCAGTAGTCAGGGTATATCACGTGGTGGCTACACCTTC.

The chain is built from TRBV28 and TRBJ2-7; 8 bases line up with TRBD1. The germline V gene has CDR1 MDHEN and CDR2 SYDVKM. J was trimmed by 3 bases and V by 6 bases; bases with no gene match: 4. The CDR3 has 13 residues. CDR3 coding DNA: TGTGCCAGCAGAGACAGGGGCGTCTACGAGCAGTACTTC. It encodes CASRDRGVYEQYF.

In DNA, the CDR3 is TGTGCCAGCAGTTTAAAGGCGGGGAGGGATTCCTACGAGCAGTACTTC. This gives the protein CASSLKAGRDSYEQYF. This chain links TRBV27 with TRBJ2-7, with TRBD2 identical over 7 bases. V trimming: 2 bases; J trimming: 1 base; junction bases outside the gene matches: 8. The CDR3 spans 16 residues. Germline V CDR1 and CDR2: MNHEY, SMNVEV (reference sequence).

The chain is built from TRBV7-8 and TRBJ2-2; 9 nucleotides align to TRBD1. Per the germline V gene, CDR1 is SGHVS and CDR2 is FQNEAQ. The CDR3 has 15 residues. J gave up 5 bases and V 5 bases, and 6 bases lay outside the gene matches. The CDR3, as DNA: TGTGCCAGCAGCCGAACTGGGACAGGGACCGGGGAGCTGTTTTTT. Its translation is CASSRTGTGTGELFF.

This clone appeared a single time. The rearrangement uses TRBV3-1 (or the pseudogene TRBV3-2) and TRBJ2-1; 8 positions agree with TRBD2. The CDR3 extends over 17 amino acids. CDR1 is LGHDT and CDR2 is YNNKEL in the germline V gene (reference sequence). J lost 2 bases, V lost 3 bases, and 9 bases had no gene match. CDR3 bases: TGTGCCAGCAGCCAGCCTTTCGGGGGGGCCCCCTACAATGAGCAGTTCTTC. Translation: CASSQPFGGAPYNEQFF.

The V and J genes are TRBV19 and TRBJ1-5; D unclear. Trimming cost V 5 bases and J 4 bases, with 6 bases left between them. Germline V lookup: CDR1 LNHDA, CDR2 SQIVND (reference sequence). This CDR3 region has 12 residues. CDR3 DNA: TGTGCCAGTAGTTTTAAAAATCAGCCCCAGCATTTT. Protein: CASSFKNQPQHF.

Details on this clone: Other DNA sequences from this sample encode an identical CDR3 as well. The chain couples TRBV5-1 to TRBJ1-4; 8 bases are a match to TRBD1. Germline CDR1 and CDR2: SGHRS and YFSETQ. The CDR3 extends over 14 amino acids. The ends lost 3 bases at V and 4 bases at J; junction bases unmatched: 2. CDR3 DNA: TGCGCCAGCAGCTCAGGACAGGGTAATGAAAAACTGTTTTTT. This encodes CASSSGQGNEKLFF. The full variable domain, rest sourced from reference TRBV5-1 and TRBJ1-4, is KAGVTQTPRYLIKTRGQQVTLSCSPISGHRSVSWYQQTPGQGLQFLFEYFSETQRNKGNFPGRFSGRQFSNSRSEMNVSTLELGDSALYLCASSSGQGNEKLFFGSGTQLSVL.

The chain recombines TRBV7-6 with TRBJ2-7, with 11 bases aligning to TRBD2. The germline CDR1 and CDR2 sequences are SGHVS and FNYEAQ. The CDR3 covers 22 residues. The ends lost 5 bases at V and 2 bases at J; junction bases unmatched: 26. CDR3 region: CASSRRLTTSGRSVHRPYEQYF. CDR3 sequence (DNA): TGTGCCAGCAGCCGAAGACTAACAACTAGCGGGAGAAGTGTTCATAGACCCTACGAGCAGTACTTC.

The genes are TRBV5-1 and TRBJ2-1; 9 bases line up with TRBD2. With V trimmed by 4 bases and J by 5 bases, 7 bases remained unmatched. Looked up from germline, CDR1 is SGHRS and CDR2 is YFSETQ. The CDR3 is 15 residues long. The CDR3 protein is CASSPIAGVNNEQFF. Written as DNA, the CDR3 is TGCGCCAGCAGCCCTATAGCGGGGGTTAACAATGAGCAGTTCTTC.